The sequence of this TCR beta chain was determined in a study of blood T cell repertoires in COVID-19. Across the study: The origin of the acute and convalescent COVID-19 samples was the United States, Italy and Spain. Sample material is recorded as cDNA or gDNA derived from T cells, B-cell-depleted T cells, or PBMCs.

This CDR3 spans 13 amino acids. Per germline, CDR1 LGHNA and CDR2 YSLEER. Germline trimming cut 3 bases from V and 7 bases from J; bases unmatched to any gene: 3. In the authors' workflow: Quantification of nucleated cells was approximated via reference gene primer amplification. This table comes from immunoSEQ multiplex PCR, and its TCRdb copy is limited to in-frame clones, with some not included. That table supplies the V and J calls and clone size; D and trimming were determined from the DNA. The table lists a few hundred thousand clones, roughly 86% of them singletons, with 6.5% to 9.5% in the top ten.

Sequenced material: peripheral blood. This sequence originates from a woman aged 45-65 years who had recovered from COVID-19. The chain carries TRBV4-3 and TRBJ1-1; TRBD1 aligns across 9 bases. CDR3 nucleotide sequence: TGCGCCAGCAGCCATAACAGGGGGCTTGAAGCTTTCTTT. Translating gives CASSHNRGLEAFF.